Following are 27 T cell receptor beta chains from one sample sequenced in a study of shared clonotypes between healthy human individuals. Here immunoSEQ multiplex PCR was the method, and the copy in TCRdb shows in-frame clones only, minus some. The sample yields some 2,100,000 clones, about 94% seen once. The specimen was naive CD4+ T cells sorted from blood. Subset indicated: CD45RA+ positively selected. Receptors were obtained from a man aged 18 to 29 in good health.

This clone has only one observation. V is TRBV19 and J is TRBJ1-5; D call uncertain. V lost 5 bases, J lost 0 bases, and 11 bases lay in between. Germline-derived CDR1 and CDR2 are LNHDA and SQIVND (reference sequence). The CDR3 has 15 residues. This CDR3 reads CASSGVKNSNQPQHF. The CDR3 region has the DNA TGTGCCAGTAGTGGGGTTAAGAATAGCAATCAGCCCCAGCATTTT.

The V and J genes are TRBV6-6 and TRBJ2-7; D possibly corresponds to TRBD1 (5 bases). CDR3 length: 14 amino acids. Trimming cost V 5 bases and J 5 bases, with 16 bases left between them. The germline V gene has CDR1 MNHNY and CDR2 SVGAGI (reference sequence). CDR3 sequence reads: CASSQPGRVHEQYF. CDR3 nucleotides: TGTGCCAGCAGTCAACCGGGCAGGGTCCACGAGCAGTACTTC.

The rearrangement uses TRBV7-2 and TRBJ2-1; D may match TRBD1 or TRBD2 (6 bases each). Germline-derived CDR1 and CDR2 are SGHTA and FQGNSA. V was cut by 2 bases and J by 5 bases, with 13 bases left in between. The CDR3 extends over 15 amino acids. The CDR3 nucleotides read TGTGCCAGCAGCTTACGACAGGAGGGCGACAATGAGCAGTTCTTC. Residues: CASSLRQEGDNEQFF.

With respect to this clone: Sequence at one end of the junction differs from germline and may be a read error. The J gene is TRBJ2-7, the V gene TRBV15; 13 nucleotides line up with TRBD2. The CDR3 length is 12 residues. Per germline, CDR1 LNHNV and CDR2 YYDKDF (reference sequence). The CDR3 DNA reads as TGTGCCACCAGCAGGGGGACTAGCGGGGACGTCTTC. It is translated as CATSRGTSGDVF.

This chain joins TRBV19 and TRBJ2-5; the D is unclear. The CDR3 has 15 residues. The V gene lost 4 bases and the J gene lost 4 bases, with 16 bases spanning the gap. Germline V gene sequence: CDR1 LNHDA, CDR2 SQIVND (reference sequence). In DNA form, the CDR3 reads TGTGCCAGTAGTACCAACCTCGGGCCCCGAGAGACCCAGTACTTC. It yields the protein CASSTNLGPRETQYF.

The chain uses TRBV30 and TRBJ2-2; D is possibly TRBD1 or TRBD2 (7 bases each). CDR1 and CDR2 (germline): GTSNPN, SVGIG (reference sequence). The ends were cut back, 3 bases at V and 4 bases at J, with 21 bases in the middle. This CDR3 spans 17 amino acids. In DNA, the CDR3 is TGTGCCTGGAGCCCGGGGAGGGACAGTACTTTCACCGGGGAGCTGTTTTTT. Translation gives CAWSPGRDSTFTGELFF.

The J gene is TRBJ2-7, the V gene TRBV5-5; no definite D call. The germline V and J ends were trimmed by 0 bases and 4 bases, with 8 bases remaining between them. CDR1 and CDR2 from the germline V gene are SGHKS and YYEKEE (reference sequence). The CDR3 spans 13 residues. The CDR3 reads CASSLDFGYEQYF. CDR3 coding DNA: TGTGCCAGCAGCTTGGATTTTGGTTACGAGCAGTACTTC.

The V gene is TRBV11-2, the J gene TRBJ1-2; 7 nucleotides align to TRBD1. V trimming: 5 bases; J trimming: 4 bases; junction bases outside the gene matches: 4. There are 13 residues in the CDR3. In germline, CDR1 is SGHAT, CDR2 FQNNGV. CDR3 protein: CASSPQGLYGYTF. As DNA, the CDR3 is TGTGCCAGCAGCCCACAGGGGCTCTATGGCTACACCTTC.

The J gene is TRBJ1-5, the V gene TRBV27, with TRBD1 as a possible D gene (6 bases). The ends were cut back, 4 bases at V and 6 bases at J, with 16 bases in the middle. Germline-derived CDR1 and CDR2 are MNHEY and SMNVEV (reference sequence). The length of the CDR3 is 15 residues. This CDR3 reads CASSYTGLAGQPQHF. CDR3 sequence (DNA): TGTGCCAGCAGTTACACAGGGTTGGCGGGTCAGCCCCAGCATTTT.

The rearrangement links TRBV7-2 to TRBJ2-7; D is unresolved. The V end was cut by 5 bases, the J end by 2 bases, with 13 bases between. The CDR3 is made up of 14 amino acids. Germline V lookup: CDR1 SGHTA, CDR2 FQGNSA. The CDR3 coding sequence is TGTGCCAGCAGCCCTGGTTGGGCGACCTACGAGCAGTACTTC. This gives the protein CASSPGWATYEQYF.

This chain links TRBV5-1 with TRBJ2-2; 9 nucleotides agree with TRBD2. V shed 2 bases and J 3 bases; nucleotides not matched to a gene: 2. Per the germline V gene, CDR1 is SGHRS and CDR2 is YFSETQ. CDR3 length equals 15 residues. This CDR3 reads CASSFSGGDTGELFF. The CDR3, as DNA: TGCGCCAGCAGCTTTAGCGGGGGTGACACCGGGGAGCTGTTTTTT.

This rearrangement joins TRBV7-2 to TRBJ2-7; 11 bases align to TRBD2. The germline V gene encodes CDR1 SGHTA and CDR2 FQGNSA. The CDR3 sequence is 14 residues long. The ends lost 6 bases at V and 5 bases at J; junction bases unmatched: 6. This chain's CDR3 is CASSLAGGSHEQYF. The CDR3 DNA follows: TGTGCCAGCAGTCTAGCGGGGGGTTCCCACGAGCAGTACTTC.

The count of this clone is one. The V gene is TRBV5-1, the J gene TRBJ2-2; 8 nucleotides line up with TRBD2. Germline-derived CDR1 and CDR2 are SGHRS and YFSETQ. CDR3 length: 16 amino acids. With 4 bases clipped from V and 2 bases from J, the junction kept 7 bases outside the gene matches. CDR3 sequence: CASSITSGTNTGELFF. The CDR3 nucleotides read TGCGCCAGCAGCATCACTAGCGGAACTAACACCGGGGAGCTGTTTTTT.

The chain has TRBV5-6 and TRBJ1-3; D is perhaps TRBD1 (6 bases). Trimming left V 3 bases short and J 1 base short, with 17 bases between. This CDR3 comprises 17 residues. Germline V gene sequence: CDR1 SGHDT, CDR2 YYEEEE. The CDR3 DNA reads TGTGCCAGCAGCTGGGGGCCGGTAGTTTTGTCTGGAAACACCATATATTTT. Its translation is CASSWGPVVLSGNTIYF.

This chain uses TRBV7-8 with TRBJ2-3, with D uncertain. This CDR3 is 13 amino acids long. Germline CDR1 is SGHVS and CDR2 is FQNEAQ. V was trimmed by 5 bases and J by 3 bases, leaving 9 bases between them. In nucleotides, the CDR3 is TGTGCCAGCAGCACCGCGTGGACAGATACGCAGTATTTT. It specifies CASSTAWTDTQYF.

The J gene is TRBJ2-3, the V gene TRBV4-2, with 12 bases lining up with TRBD2. Per the germline V gene, CDR1 is LGHNA and CDR2 is YNFKEQ. V trimming: 4 bases; J trimming: 6 bases; junction bases outside the gene matches: 8. The CDR3 length is 16 residues. CDR3 nucleotides: TGTGCCAGCAGCCCCGGGACTAGCGGGTTTTTGGATACGCAGTATTTT. Translated, it gives CASSPGTSGFLDTQYF.

The chain has TRBV2 and TRBJ2-7; D unclear. V gave up 4 bases and J gave up 5 bases, with 12 bases separating them. The length of the CDR3 is 13 residues. The V gene's germline CDR1 is SNHLY and CDR2 FYNNEI. In nucleotides, the CDR3 is TGTGCCAGCAGTGCGGCGAGGAGTCACGAGCAGTACTTC. This encodes CASSAARSHEQYF.

The rearrangement joins TRBV2 to TRBJ2-1; 7 bases match TRBD1. Germline values: CDR1 SNHLY, CDR2 FYNNEI. This CDR3 comprises 13 residues. Trimming cost V 5 bases and J 5 bases; bases outside gene matches: 3. The CDR3 nucleotides are TGTGCCAGCAGTCGACAGGGACACAATGAGCAGTTCTTC. This codes for CASSRQGHNEQFF. The whole variable domain, remainder taken from reference TRBV2 and TRBJ2-1, is EPEVTQTPSHQVTQMGQEVILRCVPISNHLYFYWYRQILGQKVEFLVSFYNNEISEKSEIFDDQFSVERPDGSNFTLKIRSTKLEDSAMYFCASSRQGHNEQFFGPGTRLTVL.

This clone occurred once. This chain joins TRBV7-2 and TRBJ2-3, with 14 bases fitting TRBD2. This CDR3 region has 15 residues. Germline CDR1 is SGHTA and CDR2 is FQGNSA. Germline trimming cut 5 bases from V and 4 bases from J; bases unmatched to any gene: 2. The CDR3 spells CASSRLAGGPDTQYF. In DNA, the CDR3 is TGTGCCAGCAGCCGACTAGCGGGAGGGCCAGATACGCAGTATTTT.

This rearrangement joins TRBV10-3 to TRBJ2-5; D not certain. This CDR3 has 15 amino acids. Germline CDR1 ENHRY, CDR2 SYGVKD. V lost 1 base and J 1 base, leaving 10 bases between the germline ends. The CDR3 DNA reads as TGTGCCATCAGTGAGTTGGTACAGACCCAAGAGACCCAGTACTTC. Its protein product is CAISELVQTQETQYF.

The V gene is TRBV7-2, the J gene TRBJ2-3; TRBD2 matches 11 bases. The V gene's germline CDR1 is SGHTA and CDR2 FQGNSA. The CDR3 consists of 16 residues. V dropped 4 bases and J dropped 6; count of bases not matched to a gene: 9. The chain's CDR3 is CASSSSLAGGEDTQYF. As DNA, the CDR3 is TGTGCCAGCAGCTCCTCCCTAGCGGGGGGAGAGGATACGCAGTATTTT.

The sample holds one count of this clone. The CDR3, as DNA: TGTGCCAGCAGCCCACTCGGGAAGGCATCGGCAAATTCACCCCTCCACTTT. Residues: CASSPLGKASANSPLHF. The chain combines TRBV7-9 with TRBJ1-6; D is unclear. CDR1 is SEHNR and CDR2 is FQNEAQ in the germline V gene (reference sequence). The CDR3 has 17 amino acids. V gave up 5 bases and J gave up 7 bases, with 21 bases separating them. Full variable domain (missing parts from reference TRBV7-9 and TRBJ1-6): DTGVSQNPRHKITKRGQNVTFRCDPISEHNRLYWYRQTLGQGPEFLTYFQNEAQLEKSRLLSDRFSAERPKGSFSTLEIQRTEQGDSAMYLCASSPLGKASANSPLHFGNGTRLTVT.

The chain carries TRBV6-6 and TRBJ2-5, with 13 nucleotides matching TRBD2. CDR1 MNHNY and CDR2 SVGAGI come from the germline V gene (reference sequence). V lost 6 bases, J lost 2 bases, and 0 bases stayed unmatched. This CDR3 region has 14 residues. Here the CDR3 reads CASRTSGGQETQYF. In DNA, the CDR3 is TGTGCCAGCAGGACTAGCGGGGGGCAAGAGACCCAGTACTTC.

The V and J genes are TRBV30 and TRBJ2-5, with TRBD1 matching over 7 bases. After removal of 5 bases from V and 7 bases from J, the junction contained 10 bases not matched to a gene. Germline assignment: CDR1 GTSNPN and CDR2 SVGIG (reference sequence). The CDR3 is made up of 13 amino acids. This chain's CDR3 is CAWGTGAQGTQYF. DNA for the CDR3: TGTGCCTGGGGCACAGGGGCCCAGGGGACCCAGTACTTC.

This clone was recorded a few times. V and J are TRBV5-4 and TRBJ1-1; 10 bases align to TRBD1. The CDR3 covers 16 residues. Germline lookup yields CDR1 SGHNT and CDR2 YYREEE (reference sequence). With V trimmed by 4 bases and J by 2 bases, 8 bases remained unmatched. CDR3 nucleotide sequence: TGTGCCAGCAGCGTGGACAGGGGGTCCCATAACACTGAAGCTTTCTTT. Translated, it gives CASSVDRGSHNTEAFF.

V usage is TRBV11-2 and J usage is TRBJ2-4; TRBD2 matches at 8 bases. The CDR3 has 15 residues. Per germline, CDR1 SGHAT and CDR2 FQNNGV. With V trimmed by 1 base and J by 5 bases, 4 bases remained unmatched. For the CDR3, the DNA is TGTGCCAGCAGCTTAGCCGGGACTAGGCAAAACATTCAGTACTTC. Residues: CASSLAGTRQNIQYF.

Only one count was recorded for this clone. In the same sample, other DNA sequences code for this CDR3. The chain recombines TRBV6-1 with TRBJ1-1, with D tentatively TRBD1 (5 bases). The CDR3 spans 14 residues. Trimming pared 2 bases from V and 0 bases from J, leaving 7 bases between. The V gene's germline CDR1 is MNHNS and CDR2 SASEGT. CDR3 sequence (DNA): TGTGCCAGCAGTGAATGGGGGTTGAACACTGAAGCTTTCTTT. As protein: CASSEWGLNTEAFF.